These 19 T cell receptor beta chains originate from one sample sequenced in a study of cytomegalovirus exposure and HLA in healthy donors. Primers included in the PCR were 60 Vbeta and 13 Jbeta primers. Libraries were prepared by immunoSEQ multiplex PCR; TCRdb keeps only in-frame clonotypes and omits some of them. The top ten hold more than 0.5% of the sample, which has approximately 240,000 clones, about 80% seen once. The sequenced sample was PBMCs. The receptor source for this set is a woman in her thirties or forties in good health and CMV-seronegative.

The J gene is TRBJ2-3, the V gene TRBV7-2; possibly TRBD2 for D (5 bases). V shed 0 bases and J shed 8 bases, with 12 bases lying between them. Per germline, CDR1 SGHTA and CDR2 FQGNSA. The length of the CDR3 is 14 residues. The DNA for the CDR3 is TGTGCCAGCAGCTTAGCGCCCCTAGCTGGTACGCAGTATTTT. It is translated as CASSLAPLAGTQYF.

Comment on this clone: Sequence at one end of the junction differs from germline and may be a read error. The chain joins TRBV18 to TRBJ2-7; TRBD1 is a possible D gene (5 bases). The CDR3 spans 15 residues. Looked up from germline, CDR1 is KGHSH and CDR2 is LQKENI. Here the CDR3 DNA reads TGTGCCAGCTCACCAAGTTTTACAGGCCCTGAGGTTACGAACTTC. Protein sequence: CASSPSFTGPEVTNF.

The rearrangement links TRBV19 to TRBJ2-3, with 9 nucleotides matching TRBD1. Germline V lookup: CDR1 LNHDA, CDR2 SQIVND (reference sequence). Trimming at V came to 11 bases and at J to 1 base, leaving 4 bases not matched to a gene. The CDR3 has 13 amino acids. The CDR3 DNA is TGTGCCGTCCGGGACAGGGGCACAGATACGCAGTATTTT. It translates to CAVRDRGTDTQYF.

This clone was counted once. The V call is TRBV7-2, the J call TRBJ2-3; 7 nucleotides line up with TRBD1. V shed 9 bases and J 2 bases; nucleotides not matched to a gene: 11. Germline V gene data show CDR1 as SGHTA and CDR2 as FQGNSA. The CDR3 contains 15 residues. The CDR3 bases are TGTGCCAGGAGGGCCTTAGACAGGGACACAGATACGCAGTATTTT. It is translated as CARRALDRDTDTQYF.

The J gene is TRBJ2-7, the V gene TRBV7-3, with a weak D call TRBD1 (7 bases). Trimming stripped 5 bases from V and 3 bases from J, with 17 bases between. The CDR3 is made up of 15 amino acids. Germline assignment: CDR1 SGHTA and CDR2 FQGTGA. The CDR3 DNA reads as TGTGCCAGCAGCCTAGCGACAGGGATCAACTACGAGCAGTACTTC. Translated: CASSLATGINYEQYF.

V gene TRBV4-2 combines with J gene TRBJ1-2; D not resolved. Trimming pared 4 bases from V and 6 bases from J, leaving 12 bases between. The CDR3 is 13 residues long. CDR1 LGHNA and CDR2 YNFKEQ come from the germline V gene. As DNA, the CDR3 is TGTGCCAGCAGCCCGTCGGGGAAGGATGGCTACACCTTC. Amino acids: CASSPSGKDGYTF.

This clone was seen only once. V is TRBV18 and J is TRBJ2-3; 10 bases agree with TRBD2. The CDR3 sequence is 15 residues long. The trim removed 5 bases at V and 5 bases at J, leaving 7 bases unmatched. From germline, CDR1 is KGHSH and CDR2 LQKENI. The chain's CDR3 is CASSGSGGALDTQYF. The DNA for the CDR3 is TGTGCCAGCTCAGGCAGCGGGGGGGCCCTAGATACGCAGTATTTT.

This clone was seen once. The V call is TRBV2, the J call TRBJ1-2, with D unclear. Germline values: CDR1 SNHLY, CDR2 FYNNEI. The V end was cut by 8 bases, the J end by 4 bases, with 11 bases between. The CDR3 runs to 12 residues. The chain's CDR3 is CASSRDFYGYTF. CDR3 nucleotides: TGTGCCAGCTCGCGGGATTTCTATGGCTACACCTTC.

The rearrangement uses TRBV5-1 and TRBJ2-7; 9 bases are shared with TRBD1. The germline V gene encodes CDR1 SGHRS and CDR2 YFSETQ. Trimming cost V 3 bases and J 6 bases; bases outside gene matches: 13. The CDR3 runs 16 residues. CDR3 bases: TGCGCCAGCAGCTCCATGGCCGGGACAGGGACGGGCGAGCAGTACTTC. It is translated as CASSSMAGTGTGEQYF.

The chain joins TRBV27 to TRBJ1-2, with 12 bases identical to TRBD1. CDR3 length: 15 amino acids. The germline V gene has CDR1 MNHEY and CDR2 SMNVEV (reference sequence). Germline trimming cut 3 bases from V and 4 bases from J; bases unmatched to any gene: 3. The CDR3 nucleotides read TGTGCCAGCAGTTTGGGGACAGGGGGCGCCTATGGCTACACCTTC. As protein: CASSLGTGGAYGYTF.

The rearrangement links TRBV18 to TRBJ2-3, with D unclear. Trimming pared 3 bases from V and 1 base from J, leaving 8 bases between. The CDR3 runs 14 residues. The germline CDR1 and CDR2 sequences are KGHSH and LQKENI. Written as DNA, the CDR3 is TGTGCCAGCTCACCGCTCGTAGGCACAGATACGCAGTATTTT. As protein: CASSPLVGTDTQYF.

On this clone: At one end, the junction sequence differs from germline, possibly due to a read error. The chain recombines TRBV7-9 with TRBJ2-2; no definite D call. This CDR3 comprises 12 residues. Germline V gives CDR1 SEHNR, CDR2 FQNEAQ (reference sequence). CDR3 nucleotides: TGTTCCAGCAGCCCCGGCACCGGGGAGCTGTTTTTT. As protein: CSSSPGTGELFF.

The V and J genes are TRBV19 and TRBJ2-5, with TRBD1 matching 10 bases. The V gene's germline CDR1 is LNHDA and CDR2 SQIVND (reference sequence). CDR3 length equals 14 residues. V lost 6 bases and J lost 4; bases outside the gene matches: 5. The CDR3 sequence is CASRSTGGRETQYF. CDR3 nucleotide sequence: TGTGCCAGTAGATCGACAGGGGGCAGAGAGACCCAGTACTTC. Supplemented by reference TRBV19 and TRBJ2-5, the full variable domain reads DGGITQSPKYLFRKEGQNVTLSCEQNLNHDAMYWYRQDPGQGLRLIYYSQIVNDFQKGDIAEGYSVSREKKESFPLTVTSAQKNPTAFYLCASRSTGGRETQYFGPGTRLLVL.

This clone was picked up a small number of times. The chain has TRBV7-2 and TRBJ2-3; 11 positions match TRBD2. V shed 3 bases, J shed 3 bases, and the junction held 5 bases outside the gene matches. Germline V CDR1 and CDR2: SGHTA, FQGNSA. This CDR3 comprises 16 residues. The CDR3 bases are TGTGCCAGCAGCTTTGGCATAGCGGGGGGGACAGATACGCAGTATTTT. Protein: CASSFGIAGGTDTQYF.

CDR3 DNA: TGTGCCAGTAGCAGGCCCCAGGCCCGTCATACGCAGTATTTT. Its translation: CASSRPQARHTQYF. The chain couples TRBV19 to TRBJ2-3; D unclear. This CDR3 contains 14 residues. Trimming took 6 bases from V and 7 from J, leaving 17 bases between them. The germline gives CDR1 LNHDA, CDR2 SQIVND (reference sequence). The entire variable domain, with the rest obtained from reference TRBV19 and TRBJ2-3, is as follows: DGGITQSPKYLFRKEGQNVTLSCEQNLNHDAMYWYRQDPGQGLRLIYYSQIVNDFQKGDIAEGYSVSREKKESFPLTVTSAQKNPTAFYLCASSRPQARHTQYFGPGTRLTVL.

The chain uses TRBV15 and TRBJ2-7; D is perhaps TRBD1 (6 bases). The ends were cut back, 0 bases at V and 3 bases at J, with 12 bases in the middle. There are 15 residues in the CDR3. Germline V gene sequence: CDR1 LNHNV, CDR2 YYDKDF (reference sequence). The CDR3: CATSRDGQSIYEQYF. The CDR3 nucleotides are TGTGCCACCAGCAGAGACGGACAGAGTATCTACGAGCAGTACTTC.

This chain links TRBV30 with TRBJ1-1; 9 nucleotides agree with TRBD1. Germline V gene data show CDR1 as GTSNPN and CDR2 as SVGIG (reference sequence). The CDR3 extends over 18 amino acids. J gave up 1 base and V 0 bases, and 12 bases lay outside the gene matches. The chain's CDR3 is CAWSVLFPGQGANTEAFF. The CDR3 DNA reads TGTGCCTGGAGTGTACTTTTTCCGGGACAGGGAGCGAACACTGAAGCTTTCTTT.

This clone was detected only once. The V gene is TRBV5-4, the J gene TRBJ2-3, with 9 nucleotides matching TRBD2. Trimming took 2 bases from V and 1 from J; bases not matched to a gene: 5. Germline V gives CDR1 SGHNT, CDR2 YYREEE (reference sequence). The CDR3 has 16 amino acids. The CDR3 spells CASSLWVAGGTDTQYF. The CDR3 DNA follows: TGTGCCAGCAGCTTATGGGTAGCGGGGGGCACAGATACGCAGTATTTT. Based on the CDR3 plus reference TRBV5-4 and TRBJ2-3, the full variable domain is ETGVTQSPTHLIKTRGQQVTLRCSSQSGHNTVSWYQQALGQGPQFIFQYYREEENGRGNFPPRFSGLQFPNYSSELNVNALELDDSALYLCASSLWVAGGTDTQYFGPGTRLTVL.

This chain joins TRBV6-6 and TRBJ2-7, with D possibly being TRBD1 (8 bases). The CDR3 length is 14 residues. Germline V gives CDR1 MNHNY, CDR2 SVGAGI (reference sequence). Deletions cut 10 bases from V and 0 bases from J, with 16 bases between. CDR3 bases: TGTGCCATCGAACAGGGGGGGAGCTCCTACGAGCAGTACTTC. Protein product: CAIEQGGSSYEQYF.